Reported below is one TCR beta chain. Its cognate antigen is unknown. This entry belongs to a study of blood T cells in healthy people across ages. Using a J-beta primer mix together with a sample-barcoded 5' primer, a second PCR was run for roughly 6 to 11 cycles. Each cDNA molecule carried a tag from a template-switch adaptor that contained 12 random nucleotides. Individual samples furnished no less than 2.5 million CDR3-containing paired-end reads apiece. Each CDR3 protein gets one entry after TCRdb re-called the 5' RACE reads with MiXCR. The sample includes more than 1,400,000 distinct CDR3 sequences, 42% of them seen just once. Study-level results: Age advanced and TCR beta diversity per million T cells fell, roughly linearly.

The source material was blood. The sequence was obtained from a woman aged 18-30 years in good health.

CDR3 protein: CASSQVTGEQETQYF. The CDR3 DNA reads as TGCGCCAGCAGCCAAGTAACGGGAGAACAAGAGACCCAGTACTTC. The chain uses TRBV4-1 and TRBJ2-5; D possibly corresponds to TRBD2 (6 bases). V lost 1 base and J 2 bases, leaving 11 bases between the germline ends. This CDR3 comprises 15 residues. The germline V gene encodes CDR1 MGHRA and CDR2 YSYEKL.